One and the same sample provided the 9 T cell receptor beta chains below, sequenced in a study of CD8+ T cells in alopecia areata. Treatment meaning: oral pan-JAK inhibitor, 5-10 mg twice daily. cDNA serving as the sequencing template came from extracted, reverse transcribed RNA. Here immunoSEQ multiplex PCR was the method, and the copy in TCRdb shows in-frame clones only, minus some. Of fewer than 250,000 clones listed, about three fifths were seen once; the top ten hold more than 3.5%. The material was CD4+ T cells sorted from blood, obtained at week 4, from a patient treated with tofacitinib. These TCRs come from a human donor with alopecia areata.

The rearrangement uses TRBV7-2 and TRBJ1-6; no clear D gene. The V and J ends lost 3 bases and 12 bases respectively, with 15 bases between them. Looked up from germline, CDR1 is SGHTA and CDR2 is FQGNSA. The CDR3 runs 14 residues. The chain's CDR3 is CASSLGFIRRPLHF. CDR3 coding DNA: TGTGCCAGCAGCTTGGGCTTTATACGGAGACCCCTCCACTTT.

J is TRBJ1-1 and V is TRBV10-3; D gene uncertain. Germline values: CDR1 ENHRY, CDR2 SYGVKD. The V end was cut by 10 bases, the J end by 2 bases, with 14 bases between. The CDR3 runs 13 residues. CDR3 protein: CASNGRLNTEAFF. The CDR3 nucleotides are TGTGCCAGCAATGGAAGGTTAAACACTGAAGCTTTCTTT.

The CDR3 sequence: CASSQVPDRRNYGYTF. The CDR3 DNA sequence: TGTGCCAGCAGCCAAGTACCGGACAGAAGGAACTATGGCTACACCTTC. The chain has TRBV4-2 and TRBJ1-2; TRBD1 might be the D (6 bases). CDR3 length equals 16 residues. CDR1 and CDR2 (germline): LGHNA, YNFKEQ. V was pared by 1 base and J by 2 bases, with 14 bases between.

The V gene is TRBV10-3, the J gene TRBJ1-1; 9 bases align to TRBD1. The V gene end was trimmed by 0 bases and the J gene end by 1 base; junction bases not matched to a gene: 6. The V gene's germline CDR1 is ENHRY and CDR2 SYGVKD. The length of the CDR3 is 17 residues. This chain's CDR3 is CAISESRGQGRNTEAFF. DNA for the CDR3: TGTGCCATCAGTGAGTCTAGAGGACAGGGGAGGAACACTGAAGCTTTCTTT.

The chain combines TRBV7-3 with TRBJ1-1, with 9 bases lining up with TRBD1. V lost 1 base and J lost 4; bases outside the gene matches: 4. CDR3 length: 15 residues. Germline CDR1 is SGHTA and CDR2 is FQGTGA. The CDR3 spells CASSLSRDRVTEAFF. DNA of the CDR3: TGTGCCAGCAGCTTAAGTAGGGACAGGGTCACTGAAGCTTTCTTT.

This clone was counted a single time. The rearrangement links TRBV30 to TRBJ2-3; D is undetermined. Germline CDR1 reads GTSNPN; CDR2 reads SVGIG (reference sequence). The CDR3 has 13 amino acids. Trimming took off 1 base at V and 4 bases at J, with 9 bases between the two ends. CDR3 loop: CAWSEGGADTQYF. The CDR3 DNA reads TGTGCCTGGAGTGAAGGCGGCGCAGATACGCAGTATTTT.

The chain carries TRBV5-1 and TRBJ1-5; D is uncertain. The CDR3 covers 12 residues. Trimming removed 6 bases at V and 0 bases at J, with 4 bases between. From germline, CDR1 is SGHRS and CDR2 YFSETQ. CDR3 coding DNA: TGCGCCAGCATCTATAGCAATCAGCCCCAGCATTTT. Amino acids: CASIYSNQPQHF.

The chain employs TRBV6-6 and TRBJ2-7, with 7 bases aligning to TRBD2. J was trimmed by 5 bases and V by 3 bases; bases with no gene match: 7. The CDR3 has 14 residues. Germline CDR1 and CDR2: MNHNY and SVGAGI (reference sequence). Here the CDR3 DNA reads TGTGCCAGCAGTTATCTGCGGGAGTCCGACGAGCAGTACTTC. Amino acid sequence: CASSYLRESDEQYF.

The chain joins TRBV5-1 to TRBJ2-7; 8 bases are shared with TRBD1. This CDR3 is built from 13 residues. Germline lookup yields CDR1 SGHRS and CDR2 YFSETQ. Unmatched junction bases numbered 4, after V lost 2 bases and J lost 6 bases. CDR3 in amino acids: CASSFQDRAEQYF. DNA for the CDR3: TGCGCCAGCAGCTTCCAGGACAGGGCCGAGCAGTACTTC.